Listed below are T cell receptor beta chains from one sample, sequenced in a study of blood T cell repertoires in COVID-19. Generated by immunoSEQ multiplex PCR, the TCRdb table keeps only in-frame clones and is missing some. This sample has fewer than 150,000 clones; 78% occur once, and the top ten carry 2.3%. What was sequenced was peripheral blood. The receptors originated from a man between 65 and 85 years old with acute or convalescent COVID-19. Each CDR3 is given with its conserved first and last residue. A D gene is named only where the DNA matches it firmly. Size is omitted from some rows. Given values are once, few, many or a class for expanded clones.

v_call	j_call	clone_size	d_call	cdr3_nt	cdr3_aa
TRBV5-1	TRBJ2-3	.	TRBD1	TGCGCCAGCAGCACGGGACAGGGTTGGAATACAGATACGCAGTATTTT	CASSTGQGWNTDTQYF
TRBV7-9	TRBJ1-3	.	.	TGTGCCAGCAGCACCCTGACAGGTTTTTCTGGAAACACCATATATTTT	CASSTLTGFSGNTIYF
TRBV11-2	TRBJ1-5	once	.	TGTGCCAGCAGCTCGCAGGGGAATCAGCCCCAGCATTTT	CASSSQGNQPQHF
TRBV6-2/TRBV6-3	TRBJ1-1	.	.	TGTGCCAGCAGTTACTCGGTAGCGCTTGAAGCTTTCTTT	CASSYSVALEAFF
TRBV18	TRBJ1-5	.	.	TGTGCCAGCTCACCGGGACATTTCTATAGCAATCAGCCCCAGCATTTT	CASSPGHFYSNQPQHF
TRBV6-2/TRBV6-3	TRBJ1-2	.	TRBD1	TGTGCCAGCAGTTACCTCGACAGGGTGGCAGGCTACACCTTC	CASSYLDRVAGYTF
TRBV5-1	TRBJ2-6	.	.	TGCGCCAGCAGCTTTGGGGGTACAGGGCGTGGGGCCAACGTCCTGACTTTC	CASSFGGTGRGANVLTF
TRBV14	TRBJ1-2	.	.	TGTGCCAGCAGCCAAGATTGGGGAGGGGGTGATGGCTACACCTTC	CASSQDWGGGDGYTF
TRBV6-5	TRBJ1-1	once	.	TGTGCCAGCAGGGCGGGGAACACTGAAGCTTTCTTT	CASRAGNTEAFF
TRBV18	TRBJ1-4	.	.	TGTGCCAGCTCACCTCAGGGGTGGGAAAAACTGTTTTTT	CASSPQGWEKLFF
TRBV6-2/TRBV6-3	TRBJ2-3	.	TRBD2	TGTGCCAGCAGTCGTCGGGGACTAGCGGGGGGCGTCCCCGACGATACGCAGTATTTT	CASSRRGLAGGVPDDTQYF
TRBV6-1	TRBJ1-1	.	.	TGTGCCAGCAGTGAACAGCGGGGGAACACTGAAGCTTTCTTT	CASSEQRGNTEAFF
TRBV11-1	TRBJ1-1	.	TRBD1	TGTGCCAGCAGCTTAGGGGACAGGGTCGTCACTGAAGCTTTCTTT	CASSLGDRVVTEAFF
TRBV7-6	TRBJ1-1	.	TRBD1	TGTGCCAGCAGCTTAGGGACAGGTGGGGCCATGAACACTGAAGCTTTCTTT	CASSLGTGGAMNTEAFF
TRBV6-5	TRBJ2-2	.	.	TGTGCCAGCCCCCGCCCCACGGGCACCGGGGAGCTGTTTTTT	CASPRPTGTGELFF
TRBV14	TRBJ2-2	.	.	TGTGCCAGCAGCCGACGACAGGACCGCACCGGGGAGCTGTTTTTT	CASSRRQDRTGELFF
TRBV5-4	TRBJ2-7	once	.	TGTGCCAGCAGCTCCTACTTAGGGGCTGGCGAGCAGTACTTC	CASSSYLGAGEQYF
TRBV9	TRBJ1-6	.	TRBD1	TGTGCCAGCAGCGAAAACAGGGACAGCTCCTATAATTCACCCCTCCACTTT	CASSENRDSSYNSPLHF
TRBV5-1	TRBJ1-3	.	.	TGCGCCAGCAGCATGGGGCTGCAGTCTGGAAACACCATATATTTT	CASSMGLQSGNTIYF
TRBV19	TRBJ2-5	.	.	TGTGCCTCGCGGGCACAAGAGACCCAGTACTTC	CASRAQETQYF
TRBV19	TRBJ1-3	.	.	TGTGCCAGTAGTATGTTGTGGGCAAGCGGAACCTTCTCTGGAAACACCATATATTTT	CASSMLWASGTFSGNTIYF
TRBV5-1	TRBJ1-1	.	TRBD1	TGCGCCAGCAGCGGTCGACAGGGTTTGACTGAAGCTTTCTTT	CASSGRQGLTEAFF
TRBV4-3	TRBJ2-7	.	.	TGCGCCAGCAGCCAAGATAGAAGCTGGGAGCAGTACTTC	CASSQDRSWEQYF
TRBV6-5	TRBJ1-6	.	.	TGTGCCAGCAGTTACTCCGTGACAGCCTATAATTCACCCCTCCACTTT	CASSYSVTAYNSPLHF
TRBV9	TRBJ1-4	.	TRBD1	TGTGCCAGCAGCGACAGGGGCCCTAATGAAAAACTGTTTTTT	CASSDRGPNEKLFF
TRBV28	TRBJ1-1	.	TRBD1	TGTGCCAGCACTCCGGGACAGGGTAACACTGAAGCTTTCTTT	CASTPGQGNTEAFF
TRBV29-1	TRBJ1-1	.	.	TGCAGCGCCCGGGGAGGATGGGGTATGAACACTGAAGCTTTCTTT	CSARGGWGMNTEAFF
TRBV25-1	TRBJ1-4	.	.	TGTGCCAGCAGTCCATTAGGAGTGGGGGGTGAAAAACTGTTTTTT	CASSPLGVGGEKLFF
TRBV6-2/TRBV6-3	TRBJ2-1	.	TRBD2	TGTGCCAGCAGTCGTACTAGCGGGGTGTCAAGTGAGCAGTTCTTC	CASSRTSGVSSEQFF
TRBV7-2	TRBJ2-7	.	.	TGTGCCAGCAGCTGGGGTTGGCAGGGCGAGCAGTACTTC	CASSWGWQGEQYF
TRBV10-2	TRBJ2-4	.	TRBD2	TGCGCCAGCAGTGAACGGGCTAGCGGGGGAAACATTCAGTACTTC	CASSERASGGNIQYF
TRBV5-1	TRBJ2-5	.	.	TGCGCCAGCAGCTTGGACAGGGTAATTACTCAAGAGACCCAGTACTTC	CASSLDRVITQETQYF
TRBV15	TRBJ1-1	.	.	TGTGCCACCAGCAGACTGGAAGCCGGAGGGACTGAAGCTTTCTTT	CATSRLEAGGTEAFF
TRBV11-2	TRBJ1-1	.	.	TGTGCCAGCATCCTGGGAGGCTTGAACACTGAAGCTTTCTTT	CASILGGLNTEAFF
TRBV7-3	TRBJ1-6	.	.	TGTGCCAGCAGCTTAACGGGCGGGAGTGAATCACCCCTCCACTTT	CASSLTGGSESPLHF
TRBV24-1	TRBJ2-5	.	.	TGTGCCACCGCTGGGGATAGCGGCTACCAAGAGACCCAGTACTTC	CATAGDSGYQETQYF
TRBV7-7	TRBJ2-2	.	TRBD1	TGTGCTAGTCAGGGGGCCGAATTCACCGGGGAGCTGTTTTTT	CASQGAEFTGELFF
TRBV5-4	TRBJ1-1	.	TRBD1	TGTGCCAGCAGTCCGGGGACAGGGCGGGCTGAAGCTTTCTTT	CASSPGTGRAEAFF
TRBV7-9	TRBJ2-3	.	.	TGTGCCAGCAGCTCCACTGCCTGGAGCGGAACAGATACGCAGTATTTT	CASSSTAWSGTDTQYF
TRBV2	TRBJ1-1	.	.	TGTGCCAGCTCGTCAGACTTTAACACTGAAGCTTTCTTT	CASSSDFNTEAFF
TRBV4-2	TRBJ1-6	many	.	TGTGCCAGCGTTTTAAAGCCAGGCGATTCACCCCTCCACTTT	CASVLKPGDSPLHF
TRBV7-6	TRBJ1-3	.	.	TGTGCCAGCAGCTTAGGTGTCACCCTGCTCGGGGAGGCCATATATTTT	CASSLGVTLLGEAIYF
TRBV9	TRBJ1-1	.	.	TGTGCCAGCACCGCCGACAGAACGAACACTGAAGCTTTCTTT	CASTADRTNTEAFF
TRBV4-2	TRBJ1-5	.	TRBD1	TGTGCCAGCAGCCAAGGGGGACAGCGGGATCAGCCCCAGCATTTT	CASSQGGQRDQPQHF
TRBV4-2	TRBJ2-2	.	TRBD2	TGTGCCAGCAGCCAAGCTAGCGGGGGGGCGGGAACCGGGGAGCTGTTTTTT	CASSQASGGAGTGELFF
TRBV6-5	TRBJ2-2	.	.	TGTGCCACTATCAGGGTTACCGCCGGGGAGCTGTTTTTT	CATIRVTAGELFF
TRBV5-6	TRBJ1-3	.	.	TGTGCCAGCAGCTTGGTTCGGGGTTTCTCTGGAAACACCATATATTTT	CASSLVRGFSGNTIYF
TRBV29-1	TRBJ2-3	.	.	TGCAGCGTTGATCGTGGGGGGGCTTCGCATACGCAGTATTTT	CSVDRGGASHTQYF
TRBV2	TRBJ1-3	.	.	TGTGCCAGCAGTTTTGAGGGGGGGCTAGGAAACACCATATATTTT	CASSFEGGLGNTIYF
TRBV19	TRBJ2-7	.	TRBD1	TGTGCCAGTAGTATCGGGACAGCAAGGGGGTACGAGCAGTACTTC	CASSIGTARGYEQYF
TRBV5-8	TRBJ1-1	.	.	TGTGCCAGCAGGCCTACAGGGACCACTGAAGCTTTCTTT	CASRPTGTTEAFF
TRBV11-3	TRBJ2-1	.	TRBD1	TGTGCCAGCAGCCCGACACAGGGGCACAATGAGCAGTTCTTC	CASSPTQGHNEQFF
TRBV19	TRBJ2-5	.	.	TGTGCCAGTAGAAGGACAGGAGGGGGTGAGACCCAGTACTTC	CASRRTGGGETQYF